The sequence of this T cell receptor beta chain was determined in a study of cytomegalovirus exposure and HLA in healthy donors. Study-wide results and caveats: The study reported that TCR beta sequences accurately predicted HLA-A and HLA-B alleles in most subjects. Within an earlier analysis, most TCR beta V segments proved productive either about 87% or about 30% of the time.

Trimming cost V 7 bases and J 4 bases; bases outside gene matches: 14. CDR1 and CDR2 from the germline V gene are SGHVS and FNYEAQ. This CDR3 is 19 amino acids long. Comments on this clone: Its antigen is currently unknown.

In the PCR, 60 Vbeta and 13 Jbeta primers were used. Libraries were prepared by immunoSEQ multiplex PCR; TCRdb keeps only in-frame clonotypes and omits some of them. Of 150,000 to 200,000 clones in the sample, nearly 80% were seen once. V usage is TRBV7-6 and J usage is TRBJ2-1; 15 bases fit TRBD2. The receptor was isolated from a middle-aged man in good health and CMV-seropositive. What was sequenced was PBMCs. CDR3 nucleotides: TGTGCCAGCACCTCGACACGCGGGACTAGCGGGAGGTCTTACAATGAGCAGTTCTTC. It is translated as CASTSTRGTSGRSYNEQFF.